Presented here are 30 T cell receptor beta chains from one specimen sequenced in a study of blood T cell repertoires in COVID-19. Produced via immunoSEQ multiplex PCR; TCRdb's table is partial and in-frame only. The profile shows 330,000 or so clones, approximately 90% of them singletons. The sample comprised peripheral blood. The source of these receptors is a man aged 25-40 years with COVID-19, enrolled during active disease.

The chain has TRBV4-3 and TRBJ1-6; possible D gene TRBD1, 5 bases. V was shortened by 3 bases and J by 8 bases, with 11 bases between the two germline ends. Germline CDR1 and CDR2: LGHNA and YSLEER. This CDR3 comprises 14 residues. This CDR3 is CASSQKGEDSPLHF. The CDR3 bases are TGCGCCAGCAGCCAGAAAGGGGAGGATTCACCCCTCCACTTT.

V is TRBV2 and J is TRBJ2-1; the D is unclear. Between the trimmed V and J ends, which lost 7 bases and 5 bases, there was a span of 15 bases. Germline loops: CDR1 SNHLY, CDR2 FYNNEI. The CDR3 is made up of 14 amino acids. The CDR3 region is CASTFERGHNEQFF. For the CDR3, the DNA is TGTGCCAGCACCTTCGAGAGAGGTCACAATGAGCAGTTCTTC.

V usage is TRBV7-9 and J usage is TRBJ2-1; the match to TRBD1 covers 7 bases. The CDR3 contains 16 residues. Germline lookup yields CDR1 SEHNR and CDR2 FQNEAQ (reference sequence). V lost 11 bases to trimming and J lost 0 bases; unmatched junction nucleotides: 13. The CDR3 DNA reads TGTGCCGGTATACAGGGGACCCATTCCTCCTACAATGAGCAGTTCTTC. Its translation is CAGIQGTHSSYNEQFF. The variable domain in full, with the rest retrieved from reference TRBV7-9 and TRBJ2-1, is DTGVSQNPRHKITKRGQNVTFRCDPISEHNRLYWYRQTLGQGPEFLTYFQNEAQLEKSRLLSDRFSAERPKGSFSTLEIQRTEQGDSAMYLCAGIQGTHSSYNEQFFGPGTRLTVL.

The J gene is TRBJ2-3, the V gene TRBV19; 7 positions agree with TRBD1. Germline lookup yields CDR1 LNHDA and CDR2 SQIVND (reference sequence). This CDR3 is 14 amino acids long. The ends lost 5 bases at V and 2 bases at J; junction bases unmatched: 4. The CDR3 DNA reads TGTGCCAGTAGTTTAGGGGGCTACACAGATACGCAGTATTTT. It translates to CASSLGGYTDTQYF.

The rearrangement uses TRBV24-1 and TRBJ2-4, with D tentatively TRBD2 (6 bases). The CDR3 is made up of 16 amino acids. V lost 3 bases, J lost 7 bases, and 18 bases lay in between. The germline V gene encodes CDR1 KGHDR and CDR2 SFDVKD. CDR3 DNA sequence: TGTGCCACCAGTGATAACCCACGCGGGGAAGGCAACATTCAGTACTTC. Its protein is CATSDNPRGEGNIQYF.

The chain couples TRBV7-2 to TRBJ2-7, with D perhaps TRBD2 (5 bases). Germline V gene sequence: CDR1 SGHTA, CDR2 FQGNSA. Trimming left V 3 bases short and J 0 bases short, with 9 bases between. The CDR3 covers 14 residues. CDR3 sequence reads: CASSFSASSYEQYF. DNA for the CDR3: TGTGCCAGCAGCTTTAGCGCAAGCTCCTACGAGCAGTACTTC.

The rearrangement uses TRBV28 and TRBJ2-1; TRBD2 matches 7 bases. V lost 4 bases to trimming and J lost 8 bases; unmatched junction nucleotides: 14. The CDR3 runs to 16 residues. From germline, CDR1 is MDHEN and CDR2 SYDVKM. The CDR3: CASSSPRAGDRDEQFF. Here the CDR3 DNA reads TGTGCCAGCAGTTCCCCCAGGGCGGGAGATAGGGATGAGCAGTTCTTC.

J is TRBJ2-2 and V is TRBV5-4; TRBD2 is a possible D gene (6 bases). The V end was cut by 1 base, the J end by 0 bases, with 10 bases between. Germline CDR1 and CDR2: SGHNT and YYREEE (reference sequence). The CDR3 consists of 16 residues. The CDR3 DNA follows: TGTGCCAGCAGCTTGATGGGGGGAGCGAACACCGGGGAGCTGTTTTTT. It yields the protein CASSLMGGANTGELFF.

The J gene is TRBJ1-2, the V gene TRBV27; 9 nucleotides align to TRBD1. Germline CDR1 and CDR2: MNHEY and SMNVEV (reference sequence). After removal of 5 bases from V and 4 bases from J, the junction contained 8 bases not matched to a gene. This CDR3 is built from 15 residues. The CDR3 protein is CASSHNRGQGYGYTF. The CDR3, as DNA: TGTGCCAGCAGTCATAACAGGGGACAGGGCTATGGCTACACCTTC.

The chain joins TRBV9 to TRBJ2-3; D unclear. This CDR3 has 14 amino acids. V lost 2 bases to trimming and J lost 3 bases, with 10 bases between them. The V gene's germline CDR1 is SGDLS and CDR2 YYNGEE. The CDR3 spells CASSVRLSTDTQYF. The CDR3 region has the DNA TGTGCCAGCAGCGTGAGACTCTCGACAGATACGCAGTATTTT.

The rearrangement uses TRBV3-1 (or the pseudogene TRBV3-2) and TRBJ2-4; possible D gene TRBD2, 6 bases. Trimming took off 0 bases at V and 12 bases at J, with 15 bases between the two ends. Germline V CDR1 and CDR2: LGHDT, YNNKEL (reference sequence). The length of the CDR3 is 14 residues. The CDR3 loop is CASSQDRLARGQYF. The CDR3 region has the DNA TGTGCCAGCAGCCAAGATCGGCTAGCGCGGGGTCAGTACTTC.

The chain uses TRBV29-1 and TRBJ1-5; D may be TRBD1 (5 bases). CDR1 SQVTM and CDR2 ANQGSEA come from the germline V gene. CDR3 length: 13 residues. Trimming stripped 4 bases from V and 5 bases from J, with 12 bases between. For the CDR3, the DNA is TGCAGCGTTGGGCCAGGGAGGCATCAGCCCCAGCATTTT. Translating it yields CSVGPGRHQPQHF.

J is TRBJ2-7 and V is TRBV9, with D uncertain. The CDR3 spans 14 residues. The germline CDR1 and CDR2 sequences are SGDLS and YYNGEE. Trimming removed 1 base at V and 5 bases at J, with 13 bases between. CDR3: CASSVTARVHEQYF. DNA of the CDR3: TGTGCCAGCAGCGTAACGGCTAGAGTCCACGAGCAGTACTTC.

The chain carries TRBV4-2 and TRBJ2-4; 9 bases align to TRBD2. V was clipped by 1 base and J by 6 bases; unmatched bases: 10. The CDR3 loop spans 17 amino acids. In germline, CDR1 is LGHNA, CDR2 YNFKEQ. The CDR3 reads CASSQGGGGRAGNIQYF. The DNA of the CDR3 is TGTGCCAGCAGCCAAGGGGGTGGCGGGAGGGCCGGAAACATTCAGTACTTC.

The chain combines TRBV19 with TRBJ2-3; D gene uncertain. Germline CDR1 LNHDA, CDR2 SQIVND (reference sequence). V lost 3 bases and J 1 base, leaving 11 bases between the germline ends. The CDR3 runs to 15 residues. CDR3 sequence: CASSMSWSGTDTQYF. CDR3 DNA: TGTGCCAGTAGTATGTCCTGGAGTGGCACAGATACGCAGTATTTT. The full variable domain, its missing parts supplied by reference TRBV19 and TRBJ2-3, is DGGITQSPKYLFRKEGQNVTLSCEQNLNHDAMYWYRQDPGQGLRLIYYSQIVNDFQKGDIAEGYSVSREKKESFPLTVTSAQKNPTAFYLCASSMSWSGTDTQYFGPGTRLTVL.

This chain connects TRBV19 to TRBJ2-5, with 10 bases fitting TRBD1. V dropped 1 base and J dropped 4; count of bases not matched to a gene: 3. Germline CDR1 reads LNHDA; CDR2 reads SQIVND (reference sequence). The CDR3 has 15 amino acids. The CDR3 loop is CASSIGQGAAETQYF. In nucleotides, the CDR3 is TGTGCCAGTAGTATAGGACAGGGGGCCGCAGAGACCCAGTACTTC.

V gene TRBV30 combines with J gene TRBJ2-1; 8 nucleotides line up with TRBD1. Germline V gene sequence: CDR1 GTSNPN, CDR2 SVGIG (reference sequence). With 5 bases clipped from V and 12 bases from J, the junction kept 15 bases outside the gene matches. CDR3 length equals 14 residues. The CDR3 is CAWHPGQVNLLQFF. The DNA of the CDR3 is TGTGCCTGGCATCCGGGACAGGTGAATCTTTTGCAGTTCTTC.

This rearrangement joins TRBV15 to TRBJ2-7; D is undetermined. Germline V CDR1 and CDR2: LNHNV, YYDKDF (reference sequence). The CDR3 contains 14 residues. With 1 base removed from V and 5 bases from J, the gap between germline ends came to 12 bases. CDR3 sequence (DNA): TGTGCCACCAGCAGAGTGGCGGAGATAGACGAGCAGTACTTC. This translates into CATSRVAEIDEQYF.

The CDR3, as DNA: TGTGCCAGCAGCTGGGGACAGGGAGTGTATGGCTACACCTTC. It translates to CASSWGQGVYGYTF. The V call is TRBV7-9, the J call TRBJ1-2, with TRBD1 matching 9 bases. The CDR3 totals 14 residues. Losses at the gene ends were 4 bases for V and 5 bases for J; bases not matched to a gene: 5. Germline CDR1 reads SEHNR; CDR2 reads FQNEAQ (reference sequence).

This chain links TRBV4-3 with TRBJ2-1; D not certain. CDR3 length: 15 residues. With 0 bases removed from V and 7 bases from J, the gap between germline ends came to 13 bases. CDR1 is LGHNA, CDR2 YSLEER, per germline. DNA for the CDR3: TGCGCCAGCAGCCAAGATATGGCCGCATGGAATGAGCAGTTCTTC. This encodes CASSQDMAAWNEQFF.

The V and J genes are TRBV3-1 (or the pseudogene TRBV3-2) and TRBJ2-3; a possible D gene is TRBD2 (6 bases). Per the germline V gene, CDR1 is LGHDT and CDR2 is YNNKEL (reference sequence). V lost 2 bases to trimming and J lost 4 bases, with 7 bases between them. The CDR3 spans 13 residues. The CDR3 is CASSQREPDTQYF. The CDR3 DNA is TGTGCCAGCAGCCAACGGGAGCCAGATACGCAGTATTTT.

The chain couples TRBV7-2 to TRBJ2-1, with unresolved D. CDR3 length: 14 amino acids. Germline lookup yields CDR1 SGHTA and CDR2 FQGNSA. V gave up 4 bases and J gave up 3 bases, with 10 bases separating them. CDR3 region: CASSSALNYNEQFF. The CDR3 region has the DNA TGTGCCAGCAGCTCGGCACTAAACTACAATGAGCAGTTCTTC.

J is TRBJ1-1 and V is TRBV6-5, with 9 bases that match TRBD1. Losses at the gene ends were 2 bases for V and 5 bases for J; bases not matched to a gene: 6. Germline CDR1 reads MNHEY; CDR2 reads SVGAGI. This CDR3 contains 15 residues. The CDR3: CASSYDPGQGTEAFF. The CDR3, as DNA: TGTGCCAGCAGTTACGATCCGGGACAGGGAACTGAAGCTTTCTTT.

The J gene is TRBJ2-7, the V gene TRBV24-1; 9 bases fit TRBD2. Germline-derived CDR1 and CDR2 are KGHDR and SFDVKD. The CDR3 covers 16 residues. J lost 3 bases, V lost 3 bases, and 8 bases had no gene match. This CDR3 reads CATSDPNSGSGYEQYF. CDR3 in DNA: TGTGCCACCAGTGATCCTAATAGCGGGAGCGGCTACGAGCAGTACTTC.

The chain is built from TRBV29-1 and TRBJ2-7; TRBD1 aligns across 8 bases. Trimming removed 7 bases from V and 5 bases from J; junction bases left unmatched: 10. This CDR3 is built from 13 residues. CDR1 is SQVTM, CDR2 ANQGSEA, per germline. This chain's CDR3 is CSGRQGNLDEQYF. The CDR3 nucleotides are TGCAGCGGGAGACAGGGGAATCTTGACGAGCAGTACTTC.

This sequence joins TRBV18 and TRBJ2-7, with 16 bases identical to TRBD2. The germline CDR1 and CDR2 sequences are KGHSH and LQKENI. CDR3 size: 18 residues. After removal of 4 bases from V and 0 bases from J, the junction contained 6 bases not matched to a gene. The chain's CDR3 is CASSLVGLAGGPSYEQYF. The CDR3 DNA sequence: TGTGCCAGCTCACTGGTGGGACTAGCGGGAGGGCCCTCCTACGAGCAGTACTTC.

This rearrangement joins TRBV28 to TRBJ2-1; 14 positions agree with TRBD2. V lost 4 bases and J lost 4; bases outside the gene matches: 6. The CDR3 has 17 residues. Germline V gene lookup returns CDR1 MDHEN and CDR2 SYDVKM. CDR3 in amino acids: CASSSLGTSGGYNEQFF. CDR3 sequence (DNA): TGTGCCAGCAGTTCACTGGGGACTAGCGGGGGATACAATGAGCAGTTCTTC.

The chain employs TRBV9 and TRBJ1-2; D unresolved. The CDR3 length is 15 residues. Trimming took off 3 bases at V and 4 bases at J, with 16 bases between the two ends. CDR1 and CDR2 (germline): SGDLS, YYNGEE. The CDR3 DNA reads as TGTGCCAGCAGCGGAGAAGCAGATAGAGGCTATGGCTACACCTTC. This translates into CASSGEADRGYGYTF. Looking up the rest from reference TRBV9 and TRBJ1-2 gives the full variable domain: DSGVTQTPKHLITATGQRVTLRCSPRSGDLSVYWYQQSLDQGLQFLIQYYNGEERAKGNILERFSAQQFPDLHSELNLSSLELGDSALYFCASSGEADRGYGYTFGSGTRLTVV.

The chain couples TRBV24-1 to TRBJ1-5; D is perhaps TRBD1 (6 bases). Trimming cost V 0 bases and J 4 bases, with 12 bases left between them. CDR3 length: 16 amino acids. Per the germline V gene, CDR1 is KGHDR and CDR2 is SFDVKD. The CDR3 protein is CATSDLGQKVNQPQHF. The CDR3 region has the DNA TGTGCCACCAGTGATTTGGGACAGAAAGTAAATCAGCCCCAGCATTTT.

The chain recombines TRBV28 with TRBJ2-7, with TRBD1 identical over 11 bases. The V gene's germline CDR1 is MDHEN and CDR2 SYDVKM. V shed 6 bases, J shed 1 base, and the junction held 11 bases outside the gene matches. The CDR3 sequence is 17 residues long. The CDR3 coding sequence is TGTGCCAGCAGCCCGCTCCCCGGGACAGGGGGGTCCTACGAGCAGTACTTC. Encoded protein: CASSPLPGTGGSYEQYF.